These 26 T cell receptor beta chains share one sample of origin, sequenced in a study of human T cells and chemical hapten exposure. A single record per CDR3 protein comes from TCRdb applying MiXCR to the RACE reads. The table includes 95,000 to 130,000 distinct CDR3 sequences, 12% detected once. Time point indicated: patch test 1, 2 weeks after DPC sensitization. Treatment reported: therapeutic diphenylcyclopropenone sensitization with weekly scalp DPC. Sequenced here: whole blood, sampled in connection with sensitization to the hapten diphenylcyclopropenone (DPC). The source is a woman aged 50 to 65 with alopecia areata. Some clones in this sample may be carry-over from other donors' samples.

This clonotype occurred a few times. The gene calls are TRBV28 and TRBJ2-7; TRBD1 agrees at 8 bases. J lost 9 bases, V lost 3 bases, and 1 base had no gene match. Germline CDR1 and CDR2: MDHEN and SYDVKM. This CDR3 has 11 residues. This CDR3 reads CASSFGQGQYF. The DNA of the CDR3 is TGTGCCAGCAGTTTCGGACAGGGGCAGTACTTC.

This clonotype appeared a few times. The V gene is TRBV7-8, the J gene TRBJ2-7; D perhaps matches TRBD1 (6 bases). V lost 2 bases and J lost 2, with 10 bases in between. Per germline, CDR1 SGHVS and CDR2 FQNEAQ. The length of the CDR3 is 14 residues. The CDR3 DNA reads TGTGCCAGCAGCTTACTTCCAGGGGCCTACGAGCAGTACTTC. Translating gives CASSLLPGAYEQYF.

This clonotype was recorded many times. The rearrangement links TRBV5-1 to TRBJ1-1; D uncertain. The germline CDR1 and CDR2 sequences are SGHRS and YFSETQ. There are 15 residues in the CDR3. V lost 0 bases to trimming and J lost 0 bases, with 9 bases between them. The CDR3 DNA sequence: TGCGCCAGCAGCTTGGGGGCAGAGATGAACACTGAAGCTTTCTTT. Residues: CASSLGAEMNTEAFF.

This clonotype was counted ten times or more. V usage is TRBV19 and J usage is TRBJ1-4, with a weak D call TRBD1 (6 bases). The CDR3 covers 17 residues. Between the trimmed V and J ends, which lost 11 bases and 0 bases, there was a span of 22 bases. Per the germline V gene, CDR1 is LNHDA and CDR2 is SQIVND (reference sequence). CDR3 residues: CACRNSDSPATNEKLFF. For the CDR3, the DNA is TGTGCCTGTCGAAACTCGGACAGCCCAGCAACTAATGAAAAACTGTTTTTT.

This chain uses TRBV6-1 with TRBJ2-2, with D perhaps matching TRBD2 (5 bases). Trimming left V 6 bases short and J 6 bases short, with 11 bases between. The CDR3 has 13 residues. Germline V gives CDR1 MNHNS, CDR2 SASEGT. The CDR3 DNA is TGTGCCAGCAGGAGAGAGGGCGCCGGGGAGCTGTTTTTT. Translation: CASRREGAGELFF.

This clonotype showed up just a few times. The gene calls are TRBV28 and TRBJ2-7, with TRBD1 matching 10 bases. The CDR3 runs to 15 residues. Germline V gives CDR1 MDHEN, CDR2 SYDVKM. The V gene end was trimmed by 6 bases and the J gene end by 3 bases; junction bases not matched to a gene: 8. In DNA form, the CDR3 reads TGTGCCAGCAGCCCGTCCGGGACAGGGGTCTACGAGCAGTACTTC. This sequence encodes CASSPSGTGVYEQYF.

This clonotype was observed a few times. The chain employs TRBV7-2 and TRBJ1-5, with a weak D call TRBD1 (5 bases). The V gene's germline CDR1 is SGHTA and CDR2 FQGNSA. V lost 1 base and J lost 4, with 11 bases in between. The CDR3 totals 15 residues. DNA for the CDR3: TGTGCCAGCAGCTTAGGGGGCTCCGTAAATCAGCCCCAGCATTTT. The encoded protein is CASSLGGSVNQPQHF.

This clonotype appeared once. The chain recombines TRBV4-1 with TRBJ2-7; D is undetermined. Germline V CDR1 and CDR2: MGHRA, YSYEKL. The CDR3 has 14 residues. Between the trimmed V and J ends, which lost 6 bases and 3 bases, there was a span of 15 bases. CDR3 sequence: CASSPNYLSYEQYF. CDR3 sequence (DNA): TGCGCCAGCAGTCCCAACTACCTTAGCTACGAGCAGTACTTC.

The chain joins TRBV18 to TRBJ1-2, with 8 nucleotides matching TRBD1. V lost 3 bases, J lost 6 bases, and 3 bases stayed unmatched. The CDR3 runs to 13 residues. Germline V gives CDR1 KGHSH, CDR2 LQKENI. The CDR3 region has the DNA TGTGCCAGCTCACCTAGACAGGGGAATGGCTACACCTTC. It yields the protein CASSPRQGNGYTF.

This clonotype has at least ten counts. V gene TRBV12-3 or TRBV12-4 combines with J gene TRBJ1-1; 7 bases are a match to TRBD1. V lost 6 bases to trimming and J lost 11 bases; unmatched junction nucleotides: 6. The CDR3 is made up of 11 amino acids. In nucleotides, the CDR3 is TGTGCCAGCAGCCGACAGGGCCTGGCTTTCTTT. It encodes CASSRQGLAFF.

There are many counts of this clonotype. The chain links TRBV7-6 to TRBJ2-5, with TRBD2 matching 7 bases. Germline V lookup: CDR1 SGHVS, CDR2 FNYEAQ. V dropped 7 bases and J dropped 4; count of bases not matched to a gene: 12. The CDR3 covers 15 residues. The CDR3 sequence: CASTPMGSGGETQYF. The CDR3 region has the DNA TGTGCCAGCACCCCCATGGGATCGGGGGGAGAGACCCAGTACTTC.

This clonotype was seen only a few times. The junction departs from germline at one end; a sequencing error may be responsible. This chain uses TRBV9 with TRBJ2-7, with D hard to call. The CDR3 is made up of 9 amino acids. Germline CDR1 is SGDLS and CDR2 is YYNGEE. The CDR3 region is CVSSYEQYF. The CDR3 DNA follows: TGTGTCAGCTCCTACGAGCAGTACTTC.

This clonotype was detected ten times or more. The gene calls are TRBV5-1 and TRBJ1-5; a possible D gene is TRBD1 (5 bases). CDR3 length: 15 amino acids. V lost 4 bases and J lost 2, with 13 bases in between. The germline CDR1 and CDR2 sequences are SGHRS and YFSETQ. DNA for the CDR3: TGCGCCAGCAGCCCAGGGCTTAGCGGCAATCAGCCCCAGCATTTT. Encoded protein: CASSPGLSGNQPQHF.

The CDR3: CASSLGWREYF. CDR3 DNA: TGTGCCAGCAGCTTAGGCTGGAGAGAGTACTTC. The V gene is TRBV11-3, the J gene TRBJ2-7; D not certain. Trimming pared 1 base from V and 11 bases from J, leaving 9 bases between. The CDR3 length is 11 residues. In germline, CDR1 is SGHNT, CDR2 YENEEA.

The chain has TRBV6-5 and TRBJ2-7; D is perhaps TRBD1 (6 bases). Germline lookup yields CDR1 MNHEY and CDR2 SVGAGI. The CDR3 totals 16 residues. Trimming stripped 6 bases from V and 0 bases from J, with 18 bases between. The CDR3 sequence: CASSYTGLGNSYEQYF. The CDR3 DNA is TGTGCCAGCAGCTATACAGGGCTTGGGAACTCCTACGAGCAGTACTTC.

The genes are TRBV11-3 and TRBJ2-2; D unclear. The CDR3 contains 14 residues. V lost 6 bases and J lost 1, with 9 bases in between. CDR1 is SGHNT, CDR2 YENEEA, per germline. The CDR3 loop is CASSSDENTGELFF. DNA of the CDR3: TGTGCCAGCAGTTCAGACGAGAACACCGGGGAGCTGTTTTTT.

In its sample, this clonotype was seen many times. This sequence joins TRBV7-2 and TRBJ2-7; D is ambiguous. CDR1 and CDR2 from the germline V gene are SGHTA and FQGNSA. CDR3 length: 14 amino acids. Trimming shortened V by 10 bases and J by 0 bases, and 16 bases separated the two germline ends. CDR3 sequence (DNA): TGTGCCACCTCAGAGGAGCCGAGCTCCTACGAGCAGTACTTC. It codes for CATSEEPSSYEQYF.

V and J are TRBV28 and TRBJ2-1; 8 bases align to TRBD2. The CDR3 is 16 residues long. V was clipped by 6 bases and J by 9 bases; unmatched bases: 16. Germline V gives CDR1 MDHEN, CDR2 SYDVKM. CDR3 DNA sequence: TGTGCCAGCAGCTCTACGGGCGGGAGGACTTATCGTGAGCAGTTCTTC. Protein sequence: CASSSTGGRTYREQFF. Full variable domain (remainder filled in from reference TRBV28 and TRBJ2-1): DVKVTQSSRYLVKRTGEKVFLECVQDMDHENMFWYRQDPGLGLRLIYFSYDVKMKEKGDIPEGYSVSREKKERFSLILESASTNQTSMYLCASSSTGGRTYREQFFGPGTRLTVL.

This clonotype has only a few counts. The V and J genes are TRBV12-3 or TRBV12-4 and TRBJ2-3; possibly TRBD2 for D (5 bases). The CDR3 runs 15 residues. Trimming stripped 8 bases from V and 8 bases from J, with 23 bases between. CDR3 residues: CASRQSDGRGSTQYF. The CDR3 region has the DNA TGTGCCAGCCGACAATCGGATGGCCGGGGAAGTACGCAGTATTTT.

J is TRBJ1-4 and V is TRBV4-1; D unclear. Germline V gene data show CDR1 as MGHRA and CDR2 as YSYEKL. This CDR3 spans 15 amino acids. Trimming pared 4 bases from V and 7 bases from J, leaving 16 bases between. Here the CDR3 reads CASSPAGIGSEKLFF. The CDR3 nucleotides are TGCGCCAGCAGCCCCGCCGGGATTGGTAGTGAAAAACTGTTTTTT.

This clonotype was seen many times. The gene calls are TRBV20-1 and TRBJ2-7; D possibly corresponds to TRBD2 (6 bases). CDR3 length equals 16 residues. Trimming shortened V by 5 bases and J by 4 bases, and 24 bases separated the two germline ends. CDR1 DFQATT and CDR2 SNEGSKA come from the germline V gene (reference sequence). The CDR3 here is CSAPVQVSSGLYEQYF. CDR3 DNA: TGCAGTGCTCCCGTCCAGGTATCATCGGGACTGTACGAGCAGTACTTC.

This clonotype was observed at least ten times. The chain recombines TRBV27 with TRBJ2-7; D might be TRBD1 (6 bases). V was clipped by 4 bases and J by 0 bases, with 13 bases between them. The germline V gene encodes CDR1 MNHEY and CDR2 SMNVEV (reference sequence). The CDR3 is made up of 15 amino acids. This CDR3 is CASSWQGGLSYEQYF. The CDR3 coding sequence is TGTGCCAGCAGTTGGCAAGGGGGTCTCTCCTACGAGCAGTACTTC.

The rearrangement joins TRBV20-1 to TRBJ2-3; D is unresolved. The germline V and J ends were trimmed by 5 bases and 5 bases, with 14 bases remaining between them. The CDR3 runs to 13 residues. Germline V lookup: CDR1 DFQATT, CDR2 SNEGSKA (reference sequence). The CDR3 coding sequence is TGCAGTGCTCCACGGCGAGTTATAGATACGCAGTATTTT. Translation: CSAPRRVIDTQYF.

This clonotype was seen more than once but under ten times. The chain uses TRBV28 and TRBJ1-1; D gene ambiguous. V was pared by 10 bases and J by 0 bases, with 9 bases between. CDR3 length: 12 residues. In germline, CDR1 is MDHEN, CDR2 SYDVKM. The CDR3 reads CATHVMNTEAFF. The CDR3 DNA reads as TGTGCCACTCACGTCATGAACACTGAAGCTTTCTTT.

The chain has TRBV4-1 and TRBJ1-4, with D perhaps matching TRBD1 (6 bases). Trimming removed 0 bases from V and 14 bases from J, with 22 bases in between. Germline CDR1 reads MGHRA; CDR2 reads YSYEKL. The CDR3 spans 16 residues. The CDR3 coding sequence is TGCGCCAGCAGCCAAGACGACGGGACACTTACTCCGGGTCTGTTTTTT. Protein product: CASSQDDGTLTPGLFF.

The chain has TRBV5-1 and TRBJ2-2; no clear D gene. V lost 5 bases to trimming and J lost 7 bases, with 12 bases between them. Germline CDR1 is SGHRS and CDR2 is YFSETQ. The length of the CDR3 is 13 residues. DNA of the CDR3: TGCGCCAGCAGTGGGGTCGTGAGCGGGGAGCTGTTTTTT. This sequence encodes CASSGVVSGELFF.